Listed here is a single T cell receptor beta chain. As yet, its antigen is unknown. Peripheral blood was drawn, roughly 10 milliliters per donor. Per-sample PBMC isolation yielded at least 7 million cells. Then a second PCR, running about 7 to 11 cycles, was carried out with a sample-barcoded 5' primer and a J-beta primer mix. In TCRdb, the 5' RACE reads were re-called with MiXCR into one record per CDR3 protein. Of about 1.4 million distinct CDR3 sequences listed, approximately 63% are singletons. There are 10 residues in the CDR3. Germline CDR1 reads SGHTA; CDR2 reads FQGNSA. The V gene lost 2 bases and the J gene lost 6 bases, with 1 base spanning the gap. The entry originates in a study of blood T cells in healthy people across ages. Study context: Per two T cells, template switching captured roughly one barcoded beta molecule.

Notes on the study in general: Shifts in expanded clonotypes may have been confounded by donor CMV status, which was unknown.

The source material was blood. The clonotype originates from a man between 18 and 29 years old in good health. The chain uses TRBV7-2 and TRBJ2-5; D gene uncertain. For the CDR3, the DNA is TGTGCCAGCAGCTTACAGACCCAGTACTTC. Protein sequence: CASSLQTQYF. The full variable domain, completed using reference TRBV7-2 and TRBJ2-5, is GAGVSQSPSNKVTEKGKDVELRCDPISGHTALYWYRQSLGQGLEFLIYFQGNSAPDKSGLPSDRFSAERTGGSVSTLTIQRTQQEDSAVYLCASSLQTQYFGPGTRLLVL.